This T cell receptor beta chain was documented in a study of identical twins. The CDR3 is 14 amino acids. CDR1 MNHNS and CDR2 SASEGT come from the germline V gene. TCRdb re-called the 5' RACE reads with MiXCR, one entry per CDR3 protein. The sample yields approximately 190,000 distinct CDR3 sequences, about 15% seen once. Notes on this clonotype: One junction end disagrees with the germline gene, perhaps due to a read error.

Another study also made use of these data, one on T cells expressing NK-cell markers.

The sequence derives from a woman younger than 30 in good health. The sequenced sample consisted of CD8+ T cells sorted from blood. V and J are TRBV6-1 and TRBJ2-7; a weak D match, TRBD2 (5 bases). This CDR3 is CASSKAEYSYEQYF. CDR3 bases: TGTGCCAGCAGTAAAGCGGAGTACTCCTACGAGCAGTACTTC.